This T cell receptor (beta chain) came from a study of cytomegalovirus exposure and HLA in healthy donors. Germline CDR1 is ENHRY and CDR2 is SYGVKD. The CDR3 covers 12 residues. The germline V and J ends were trimmed by 7 bases and 5 bases, with 11 bases remaining between them. The PCR contained 60 Vbeta and 13 Jbeta primers. Method: immunoSEQ multiplex PCR; TCRdb's copy keeps in-frame clones and lacks some. The profile covers 45,000 to 60,000 clones, with around 70% appearing a single time and 2.5% to 3% taken by the ten largest. V is TRBV10-3 and J is TRBJ2-5; possible D gene TRBD2, 6 bases. The specimen was PBMCs. The TCR comes from a man younger than 30 in good health and CMV-seronegative. The CDR3 loop is CAIKGGRETQYF. Written as DNA, the CDR3 is TGTGCCATCAAGGGAGGAAGGGAGACCCAGTACTTC.